The rows below give T cell receptor beta chains drawn from one sample of a study of blood T cell repertoires in COVID-19. Data came from immunoSEQ multiplex PCR; TCRdb stores just in-frame clones and leaves some out. The sample carries about 82,000 clones, around 74% recorded once. The sample comprised peripheral blood. The receptors stem from a human donor with acute or convalescent COVID-19. The donor label of this sample is uncertain. Each CDR3 is given with its conserved first and last residue. The D gene is left open where the match is weak. Clone size appears in some rows only: once, few, many, or a class for an expanded clone.

d_gene | j_gene | abundance | v_gene | CDR3nt | CDR3aa
NA | TRBJ1-5 | few | TRBV23-1 | TGCGCCAGCAGCCCGGTGGCAGGGGCTAGGAATCAGCCCCAGCATTTT | CASSPVAGARNQPQHF
TRBD1 | TRBJ1-2 | NA | TRBV2 | TGTGCCAGCAGTGGCGGACAGGGGAATTATGGCTACACCTTC | CASSGGQGNYGYTF
NA | TRBJ2-2 | NA | TRBV7-2 | TGTGCCAGCAGCTCCTATCCAGGGGTGGGGGAGCTGTTTTTT | CASSSYPGVGELFF
TRBD1 | TRBJ2-7 | NA | TRBV6-5 | TGTGCCAGCAGTAAGGACAGGGACTACGAGCAGTACTTC | CASSKDRDYEQYF
TRBD1 | TRBJ1-1 | NA | TRBV7-8 | TGTGCCAGCACTAAAGGGGGGACAGGGGGAGGTGAAGCTTTCTTT | CASTKGGTGGGEAFF
TRBD2 | TRBJ2-3 | NA | TRBV7-9 | TGTGCCAGCAGCTTTGACGCGGGAGGGCGGCGTTTT | CASSFDAGGRRF
NA | TRBJ2-5 | NA | TRBV20-1 | TGCAGTGCTAGTCAGCGGGCCGCGCGGGCGGAGACCCAGTACTTC | CSASQRAARAETQYF
TRBD1 | TRBJ1-2 | NA | TRBV18 | TGTGCCAGCTCACCACTGGGACAGGGGGACTATGGCTACACCTTC | CASSPLGQGDYGYTF
TRBD2 | TRBJ2-2 | NA | TRBV13 | TGTGCCAGCAGCAGTTCTAGCGGGAGAGCCACCGGGGAGCTGTTTTTT | CASSSSSGRATGELFF
TRBD2 | TRBJ2-5 | few | TRBV19 | TGTGCCAGTAGTACGGGTAGCGGGGGACGTGAGACCCAGTACTTC | CASSTGSGGRETQYF
NA | TRBJ1-5 | few | TRBV29-1 | TGCAGCGTTGGCGTGAGCAATCAGCCCCAGCATTTT | CSVGVSNQPQHF
NA | TRBJ2-2 | NA | TRBV7-7 | TGTGCTAGCAGCTTTAATTTCAACACCGGGGAGCTGTTTTTT | CASSFNFNTGELFF
TRBD1 | TRBJ2-7 | NA | TRBV7-9 | TGTGCCAGCAGCTTAGCGATAGGACAGGGGAAGGCGTGGGACGAGCAGTACTTC | CASSLAIGQGKAWDEQYF
TRBD1 | TRBJ1-2 | few | TRBV2 | TGTGCCAGCAGAGCCGGGACAGGCGTCGCGGGGGACTATGGCTACACCTTC | CASRAGTGVAGDYGYTF